Listed below are T cell receptor beta chains from one sample, sequenced in a study of CD8+ T cells in alopecia areata. Only in-frame clones appear in the TCRdb table, and some are missing; sequencing was by immunoSEQ multiplex PCR. The data show 150,000 to 200,000 clones, around 50% seen once. The specimen was CD4+ T cells sorted from blood, collected at week 0. These receptors came from a human donor with alopecia areata. CDR3s include the opening cysteine and the closing phenylalanine or tryptophan. The order of the fields is D gene, V gene, clone size, J gene, CDR3 protein, CDR3 DNA. D genes are given only for firm matches. Expanded clones get a size class; other rows say once, few or many, or leave the size out.

d_call: .
v_call: TRBV29-1
clone_size: few
j_call: TRBJ2-3
cdr3_aa: CSVRVGDTQYF
cdr3_nt: TGCAGCGTAAGAGTTGGAGATACGCAGTATTTT

d_call: .
v_call: TRBV9
clone_size: .
j_call: TRBJ2-1
cdr3_aa: CASTSGQYYNEQFF
cdr3_nt: TGTGCCAGCACCTCCGGACAATACTACAATGAGCAGTTCTTC

d_call: TRBD1
v_call: TRBV6-1
clone_size: .
j_call: TRBJ1-2
cdr3_aa: CASSQDRDHGYTF
cdr3_nt: TGTGCCAGCAGTCAGGACAGGGATCATGGCTACACCTTC

d_call: TRBD2
v_call: TRBV11-3
clone_size: once
j_call: TRBJ2-7
cdr3_aa: CASSRSGGEQYF
cdr3_nt: TGTGCCAGCAGCCGAAGCGGGGGCGAGCAGTACTTC

d_call: .
v_call: TRBV7-9
clone_size: .
j_call: TRBJ1-5
cdr3_aa: CASSLTGLRGNNQPQHF
cdr3_nt: TGTGCCAGCAGCCTGACCGGTCTCAGGGGTAACAATCAGCCCCAGCATTTT

d_call: TRBD1
v_call: TRBV29-1
clone_size: .
j_call: TRBJ1-5
cdr3_aa: CSVTGRFSNQPQHF
cdr3_nt: TGCAGCGTGACAGGGAGGTTTAGTAATCAGCCCCAGCATTTT

d_call: TRBD1
v_call: TRBV6-1
clone_size: few
j_call: TRBJ2-7
cdr3_aa: CASSEYGTAPYEQYF
cdr3_nt: TGTGCCAGCAGTGAATACGGGACAGCCCCCTACGAGCAGTACTTC

d_call: .
v_call: TRBV5-1
clone_size: .
j_call: TRBJ1-6
cdr3_aa: CASSLDPKGNSPLHF
cdr3_nt: TGCGCCAGCAGCTTGGATCCGAAAGGGAATTCACCCCTCCACTTT

d_call: .
v_call: TRBV27
clone_size: .
j_call: TRBJ2-7
cdr3_aa: CASSLNWQDYEQYF
cdr3_nt: TGTGCCAGCAGTTTAAATTGGCAGGACTACGAGCAGTACTTC

d_call: TRBD2
v_call: TRBV29-1
clone_size: .
j_call: TRBJ2-3
cdr3_aa: CSVATSGGLTDTQYF
cdr3_nt: TGCAGCGTCGCGACTAGCGGGGGACTCACAGATACGCAGTATTTT

d_call: TRBD1
v_call: TRBV7-2
clone_size: .
j_call: TRBJ2-1
cdr3_aa: CASSSSGTGINEQFF
cdr3_nt: TGTGCCAGCAGCTCCTCCGGGACAGGGATTAATGAGCAGTTCTTC

d_call: .
v_call: TRBV29-1
clone_size: once
j_call: TRBJ1-1
cdr3_aa: CSVEDGSQKAFF
cdr3_nt: TGCAGCGTTGAGGATGGCAGCCAAAAAGCTTTCTTT

d_call: .
v_call: TRBV4-1
clone_size: .
j_call: TRBJ1-2
cdr3_aa: CTSSQDVGNPYGYTF
cdr3_nt: TGCACCAGCAGCCAAGATGTGGGGAACCCTTATGGCTACACCTTC

d_call: .
v_call: TRBV7-9
clone_size: few
j_call: TRBJ2-5
cdr3_aa: CASRKSGGLQETQYF
cdr3_nt: TGTGCCAGCAGAAAAAGTGGGGGGCTTCAAGAGACCCAGTACTTC

d_call: TRBD1
v_call: TRBV7-7
clone_size: .
j_call: TRBJ2-3
cdr3_aa: CASSTGTGDTQYF
cdr3_nt: TGTGCTAGCAGCACCGGGACAGGGGATACGCAGTATTTT

d_call: .
v_call: TRBV18
clone_size: .
j_call: TRBJ2-1
cdr3_aa: CASSPQVSDEQFF
cdr3_nt: TGTGCCAGCTCACCACAAGTATCGGATGAGCAGTTCTTC

d_call: .
v_call: TRBV6-5
clone_size: .
j_call: TRBJ1-1
cdr3_aa: CASTPLLTSVAEAFF
cdr3_nt: TGTGCCAGCACCCCCCTCTTGACGTCTGTTGCTGAAGCTTTCTTT

d_call: TRBD1
v_call: TRBV12-5
clone_size: .
j_call: TRBJ1-2
cdr3_aa: CASGLKTGTGTYGYTF
cdr3_nt: TGTGCTAGTGGTTTGAAGACCGGGACAGGGACCTATGGCTACACCTTC

d_call: .
v_call: TRBV9
clone_size: .
j_call: TRBJ2-5
cdr3_aa: CASSVGAGIDWETQYF
cdr3_nt: TGTGCCAGCAGCGTAGGGGCGGGTATCGACTGGGAGACCCAGTACTTC

d_call: TRBD1
v_call: TRBV6-5
clone_size: few
j_call: TRBJ1-5
cdr3_aa: CASSRDRVQPQHF
cdr3_nt: TGTGCCAGCAGCCGGGACAGGGTTCAGCCCCAGCATTTT

d_call: .
v_call: TRBV2
clone_size: once
j_call: TRBJ2-5
cdr3_aa: CASSPLGTQYF
cdr3_nt: TGTGCCAGCAGTCCTCTGGGGACCCAGTACTTC

d_call: .
v_call: TRBV29-1
clone_size: .
j_call: TRBJ2-4
cdr3_aa: CSVERDRDNIQYF
cdr3_nt: TGCAGCGTTGAACGGGACCGGGACAACATTCAGTACTTC

d_call: .
v_call: TRBV7-2
clone_size: .
j_call: TRBJ2-2
cdr3_aa: CASSLVPGHTGELFF
cdr3_nt: TGTGCCAGCAGCTTAGTGCCGGGTCACACCGGGGAGCTGTTTTTT

d_call: .
v_call: TRBV18
clone_size: few
j_call: TRBJ2-6
cdr3_aa: CASSPPRGLAGANVLTF
cdr3_nt: TGTGCCAGCTCACCACCGAGGGGATTAGCTGGGGCCAACGTCCTGACTTTC

d_call: .
v_call: TRBV10-3
clone_size: .
j_call: TRBJ1-2
cdr3_aa: CAISNPEWRQLGDGYTF
cdr3_nt: TGTGCCATCAGTAACCCAGAGTGGAGACAGCTAGGAGATGGCTACACCTTC

d_call: .
v_call: TRBV30
clone_size: .
j_call: TRBJ2-6
cdr3_aa: CAWTSSGANVLTF
cdr3_nt: TGTGCCTGGACAAGTTCTGGGGCCAACGTCCTGACTTTC

d_call: .
v_call: TRBV5-6
clone_size: .
j_call: TRBJ2-7
cdr3_aa: CASSLVGSEQYF
cdr3_nt: TGTGCCAGCAGCTTGGTAGGGTCTGAGCAGTACTTC

d_call: .
v_call: TRBV11-3
clone_size: .
j_call: TRBJ2-5
cdr3_aa: CASSYSGVRETQYF
cdr3_nt: TGTGCCAGCAGTTACTCGGGGGTTAGGGAGACCCAGTACTTC

d_call: TRBD1
v_call: TRBV30
clone_size: .
j_call: TRBJ2-1
cdr3_aa: CAWSAGTGGGNEQFF
cdr3_nt: TGTGCCTGGAGTGCTGGGACAGGGGGCGGGAATGAGCAGTTCTTC

d_call: .
v_call: TRBV4-2
clone_size: few
j_call: TRBJ2-3
cdr3_aa: CASSQLMKADTQYF
cdr3_nt: TGTGCCAGCAGCCAATTAATGAAGGCAGATACGCAGTATTTT

d_call: .
v_call: TRBV29-1
clone_size: .
j_call: TRBJ2-4
cdr3_aa: CSVSPLAKNIQYF
cdr3_nt: TGCAGCGTGTCTCCCCTAGCCAAAAACATTCAGTACTTC

d_call: TRBD1
v_call: TRBV29-1
clone_size: .
j_call: TRBJ1-2
cdr3_aa: CSVWTGPYGYTF
cdr3_nt: TGCAGCGTGTGGACAGGGCCCTATGGCTACACCTTC

d_call: TRBD2
v_call: TRBV7-9
clone_size: .
j_call: TRBJ2-1
cdr3_aa: CASSKRGEGNEQFF
cdr3_nt: TGTGCCAGCAGCAAGCGTGGGGAGGGGAATGAGCAGTTCTTC

d_call: TRBD2
v_call: TRBV7-3
clone_size: .
j_call: TRBJ2-5
cdr3_aa: CASSSGLAGQETQYF
cdr3_nt: TGTGCCAGCAGCTCGGGACTAGCGGGACAAGAGACCCAGTACTTC

d_call: .
v_call: TRBV27
clone_size: .
j_call: TRBJ2-5
cdr3_aa: CASSWGKRETQYF
cdr3_nt: TGTGCCAGCAGTTGGGGTAAGAGAGAGACCCAGTACTTC

d_call: TRBD2
v_call: TRBV29-1
clone_size: .
j_call: TRBJ2-5
cdr3_aa: CSVDLVSGGQETQYF
cdr3_nt: TGCAGCGTTGATTTGGTTAGCGGGGGACAAGAGACCCAGTACTTC